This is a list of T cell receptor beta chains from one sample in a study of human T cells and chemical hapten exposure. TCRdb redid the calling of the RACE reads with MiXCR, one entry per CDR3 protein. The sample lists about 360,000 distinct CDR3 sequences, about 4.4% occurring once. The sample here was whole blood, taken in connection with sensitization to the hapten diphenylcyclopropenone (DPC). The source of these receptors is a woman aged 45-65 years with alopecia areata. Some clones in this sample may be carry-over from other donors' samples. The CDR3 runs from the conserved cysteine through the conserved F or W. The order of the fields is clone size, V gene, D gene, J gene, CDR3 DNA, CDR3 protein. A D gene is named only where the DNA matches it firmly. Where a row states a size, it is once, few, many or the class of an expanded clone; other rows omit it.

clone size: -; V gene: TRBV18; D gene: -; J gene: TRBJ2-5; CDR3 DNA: TGTGCCAGCTCCTTGGATGGGGGAGAGACCCAGTACTTC; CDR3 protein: CASSLDGGETQYF
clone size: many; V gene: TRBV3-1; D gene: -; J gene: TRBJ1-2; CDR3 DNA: TGTGCCAGCAGCCAAGATACCGCGGGGAACTATGGCTACACCTTC; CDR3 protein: CASSQDTAGNYGYTF
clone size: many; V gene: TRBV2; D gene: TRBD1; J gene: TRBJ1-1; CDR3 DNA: TGTGCCAGCAGTGGGACAGGGGGCAGAGCTTTCTTT; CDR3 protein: CASSGTGGRAFF
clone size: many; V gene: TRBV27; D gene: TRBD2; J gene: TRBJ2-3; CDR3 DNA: TGTGCCAGCAGTCGGGACTATTCCACAGATACGCAGTATTTT; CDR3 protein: CASSRDYSTDTQYF
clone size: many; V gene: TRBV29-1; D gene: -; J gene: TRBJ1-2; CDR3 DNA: TGCAGCGTTGAAGATCTACATTCTGGCTACACCTTC; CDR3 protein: CSVEDLHSGYTF
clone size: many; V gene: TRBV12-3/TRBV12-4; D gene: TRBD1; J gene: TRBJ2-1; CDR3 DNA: TGTGCCAGCAAGGGGCAGGGGGACAATGAGCAGTTCTTC; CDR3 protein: CASKGQGDNEQFF
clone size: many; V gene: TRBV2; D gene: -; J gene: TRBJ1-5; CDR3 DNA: TGTGCCAGCATGAACCAAGCGGGGCCCCAGCATTTT; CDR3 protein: CASMNQAGPQHF
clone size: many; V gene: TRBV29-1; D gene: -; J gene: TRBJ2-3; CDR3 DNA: TGCAGCGGGGTGGTGGCAGCTTACACAGATACGCAGTATTTT; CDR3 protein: CSGVVAAYTDTQYF
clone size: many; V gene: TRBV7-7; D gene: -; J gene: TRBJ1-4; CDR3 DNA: TGTGCCAGCAGCCAACATAGGTGGAAACTGTTTTTT; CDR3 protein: CASSQHRWKLFF
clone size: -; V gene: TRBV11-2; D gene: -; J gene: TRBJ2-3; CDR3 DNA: TGTGCCAGCAGCTTAGATATAACGGGGCTCACAGATACGCAGTATTTT; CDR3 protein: CASSLDITGLTDTQYF
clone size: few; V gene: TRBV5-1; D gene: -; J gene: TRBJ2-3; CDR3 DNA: TGCGCCAGCAGCCCCAATCTCGACCCGCCTACGCAGTATTTT; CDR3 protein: CASSPNLDPPTQYF
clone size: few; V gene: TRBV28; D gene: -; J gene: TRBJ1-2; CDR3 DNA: TGTGCCAGCAACGCCGTTCCGGAAGGCTATGGCTACACCTTC; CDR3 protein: CASNAVPEGYGYTF
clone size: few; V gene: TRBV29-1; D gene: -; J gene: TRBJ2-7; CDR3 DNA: TGCAGCGTTGGTTTAGTCGGCTACGAGCAGTACTTC; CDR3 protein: CSVGLVGYEQYF
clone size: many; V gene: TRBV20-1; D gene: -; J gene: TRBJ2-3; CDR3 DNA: TGCAGTGCTAGAGGGCTCGGGGTCACAGATACGCAGTATTTT; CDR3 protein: CSARGLGVTDTQYF
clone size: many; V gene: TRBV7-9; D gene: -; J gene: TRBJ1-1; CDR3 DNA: TGTGCCACCCGGCTGGAGCCGAACACTGAAGCTTTCTTT; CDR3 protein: CATRLEPNTEAFF
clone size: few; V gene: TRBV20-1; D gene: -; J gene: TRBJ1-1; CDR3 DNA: TGCAGTGCTACGGCCGGACAGTCCATGAACACTGAAGCTTTCTTT; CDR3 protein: CSATAGQSMNTEAFF
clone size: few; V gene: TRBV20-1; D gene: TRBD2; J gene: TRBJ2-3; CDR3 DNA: TGCAGTGCTAGCCCGGGACTAGCGGGGGACTCAGATACGCAGTATTTT; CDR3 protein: CSASPGLAGDSDTQYF
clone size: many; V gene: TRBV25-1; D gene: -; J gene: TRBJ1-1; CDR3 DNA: TGTGCCAGCAGTTGGGCCCCGAACACTGAAGCTTTCTTT; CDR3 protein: CASSWAPNTEAFF
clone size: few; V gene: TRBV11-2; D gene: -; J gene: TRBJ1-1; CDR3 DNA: TGTGCCAGCAGCTTAGGGATAGGGAGGCCTGAAGCTTTCTTT; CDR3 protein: CASSLGIGRPEAFF
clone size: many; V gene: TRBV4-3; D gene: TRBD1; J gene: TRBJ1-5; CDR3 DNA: TGCGCCAGCAGCCTGGGACAGAGCGATCAGCCCCAGCATTTT; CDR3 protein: CASSLGQSDQPQHF
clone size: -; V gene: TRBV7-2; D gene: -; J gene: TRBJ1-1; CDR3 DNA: TGTGCCAGCGTAGAGGCAGGGCGCACTGAAGCTTTCTTT; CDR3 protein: CASVEAGRTEAFF
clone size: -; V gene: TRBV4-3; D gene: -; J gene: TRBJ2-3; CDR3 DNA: TGCGCCAGCAGCCAAGATCTAACTAGCACAGATACGCAGTATTTT; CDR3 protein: CASSQDLTSTDTQYF
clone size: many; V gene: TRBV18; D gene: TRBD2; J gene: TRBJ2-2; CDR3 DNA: TGTGCCAGCTCACCAGATGCGGGAGCACCCGCGAACACCGGGGAGCTGTTTTTT; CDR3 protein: CASSPDAGAPANTGELFF
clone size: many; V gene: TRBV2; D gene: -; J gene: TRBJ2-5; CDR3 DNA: TGTGCCAGCATCCGGGACAACCAAGAGACCCAGTACTTC; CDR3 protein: CASIRDNQETQYF
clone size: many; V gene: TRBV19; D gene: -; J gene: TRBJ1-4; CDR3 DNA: TGTGCCAGTAGTGCCTACAAGACCACTAATGAAAAACTGTTTTTT; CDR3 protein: CASSAYKTTNEKLFF
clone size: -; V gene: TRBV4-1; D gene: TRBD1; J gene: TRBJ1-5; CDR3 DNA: TGCGCCAGCAGCCAGTTATACCCGGGACAGAACAATCAGCCCCAGCATTTT; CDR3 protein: CASSQLYPGQNNQPQHF
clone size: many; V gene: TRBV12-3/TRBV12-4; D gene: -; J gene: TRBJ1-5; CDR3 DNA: TGTGCCAGCAGCACTGACTCGGTAGATCAGCCCCAGCATTTT; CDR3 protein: CASSTDSVDQPQHF
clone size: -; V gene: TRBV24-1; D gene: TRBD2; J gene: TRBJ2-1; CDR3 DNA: TGTGCCACCAGTGAACAAACGGGAGGGCTCTACAATGAGCAGTTCTTC; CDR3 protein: CATSEQTGGLYNEQFF
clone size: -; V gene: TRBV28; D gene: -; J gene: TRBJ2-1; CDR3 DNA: TGTGCCAGCAGTGTTGCGAATGAGCAGTTCTTC; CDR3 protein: CASSVANEQFF
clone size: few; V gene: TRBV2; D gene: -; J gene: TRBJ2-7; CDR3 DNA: TGTGCCAGCAGTGAGTCAGGTACCCCTACCGAGCAGTACTTC; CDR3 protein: CASSESGTPTEQYF
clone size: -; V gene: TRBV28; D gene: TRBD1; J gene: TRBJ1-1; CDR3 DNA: TGTGCCAGCAGCCCTACCACAGGGGTAGGCACTGAAGCTTTCTTT; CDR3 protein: CASSPTTGVGTEAFF
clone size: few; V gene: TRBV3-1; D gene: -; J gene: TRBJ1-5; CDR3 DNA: TGTGCCAGCAGCGCCAGGGTCAATCAGCCCCAGCATTTT; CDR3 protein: CASSARVNQPQHF
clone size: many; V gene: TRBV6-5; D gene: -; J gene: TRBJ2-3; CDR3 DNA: TGTGCCAGCAGGAGGAGCACAGATACGCAGTATTTT; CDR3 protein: CASRRSTDTQYF
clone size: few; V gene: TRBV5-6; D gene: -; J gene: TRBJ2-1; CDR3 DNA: TGTGCCAGCAGCTTGGTTGCGTCGGGTGAGCAGTTCTTC; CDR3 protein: CASSLVASGEQFF
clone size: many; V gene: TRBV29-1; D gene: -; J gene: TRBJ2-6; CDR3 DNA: TGCAGCGTTGAGTATGGGGCCAACGTCCTGACTTTC; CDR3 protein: CSVEYGANVLTF
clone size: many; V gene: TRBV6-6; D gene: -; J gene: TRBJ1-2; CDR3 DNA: TGTGCCAGCAGTGTCCGCTCCCGATCCGATCAATTCACTCAGGGCTACACCTTC; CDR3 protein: CASSVRSRSDQFTQGYTF
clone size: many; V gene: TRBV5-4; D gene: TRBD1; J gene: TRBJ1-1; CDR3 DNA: TGTGCCAGCAGCTTACAGGGGAGCCAGAACACTGAAGCTTTCTTT; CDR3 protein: CASSLQGSQNTEAFF
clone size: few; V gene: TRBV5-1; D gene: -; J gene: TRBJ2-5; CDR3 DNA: TGCGCCAGCAGTACCGCGGGGGCCCGGGAAGAGACCCAGTACTTC; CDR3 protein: CASSTAGAREETQYF
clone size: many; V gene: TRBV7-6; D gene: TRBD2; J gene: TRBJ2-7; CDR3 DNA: TGTGCCAGCAGCCCCCAGCTAGCGGGAGTTGGCGAGCAGTACTTC; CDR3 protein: CASSPQLAGVGEQYF
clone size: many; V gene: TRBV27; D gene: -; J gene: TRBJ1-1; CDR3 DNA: TGTGCCAGCAGTTTATTCGTCCGGGACAAAGCTTACACTGAAGCTTTCTTT; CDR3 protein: CASSLFVRDKAYTEAFF
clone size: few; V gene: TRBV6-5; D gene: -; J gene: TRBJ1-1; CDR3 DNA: TGTGCCAGCAGATCAGGGTCTCGGGGCACTGAAGCTTTCTTT; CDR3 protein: CASRSGSRGTEAFF
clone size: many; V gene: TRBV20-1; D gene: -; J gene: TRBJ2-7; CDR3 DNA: TGCAGTGCTAGGCCGGGGTCGGCCTCCTACGAGCAGTACTTC; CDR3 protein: CSARPGSASYEQYF
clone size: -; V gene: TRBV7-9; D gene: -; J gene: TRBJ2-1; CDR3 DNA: TGTGCCAGCAGCTTAGGCCAAGCGGGCCTCTACAATGAGCAGTTCTTC; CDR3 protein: CASSLGQAGLYNEQFF
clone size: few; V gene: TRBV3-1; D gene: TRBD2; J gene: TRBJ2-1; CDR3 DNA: TGTGCCAGCAGCCAAGAACCGGGAGGGCCCTACAATGAGCAGTTCTTC; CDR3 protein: CASSQEPGGPYNEQFF
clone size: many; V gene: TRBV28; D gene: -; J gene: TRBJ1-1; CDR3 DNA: TGTGCCAGCAGTTCGCAGACATCTCCCACTGAAGCTTTCTTT; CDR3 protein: CASSSQTSPTEAFF
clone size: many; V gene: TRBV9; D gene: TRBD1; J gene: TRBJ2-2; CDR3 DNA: TGTGCCAGCAGCGCCCGGACAGGGGAAAGCACCGGGGAGCTGTTTTTT; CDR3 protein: CASSARTGESTGELFF
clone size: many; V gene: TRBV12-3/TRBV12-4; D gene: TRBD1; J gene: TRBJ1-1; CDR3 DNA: TGTGCCAGCAGTTTGGGCTCCGGGACAGGGCACACTGAAGCTTTCTTT; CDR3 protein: CASSLGSGTGHTEAFF
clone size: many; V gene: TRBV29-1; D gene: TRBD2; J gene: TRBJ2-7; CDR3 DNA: TGCAGCGGTGCCCGGGGGACTAGCGACCCCGAGCAGTACTTC; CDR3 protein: CSGARGTSDPEQYF
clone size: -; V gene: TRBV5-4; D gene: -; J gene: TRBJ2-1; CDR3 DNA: TGTGCCAGCAGCTTGAAGGGGAGCTTGCGCAATGAGCAGTTCTTC; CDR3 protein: CASSLKGSLRNEQFF
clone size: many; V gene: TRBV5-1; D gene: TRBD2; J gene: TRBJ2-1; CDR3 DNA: TGCGCCAGCAGCTTCGGGGGGGCAAGCAATGAGCAGTTCTTC; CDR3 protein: CASSFGGASNEQFF
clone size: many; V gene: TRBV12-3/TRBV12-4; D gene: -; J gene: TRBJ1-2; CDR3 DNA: TGTGCCAGCAGTCCCTTAGGGAGCCCTAACTATGGCTACACCTTC; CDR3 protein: CASSPLGSPNYGYTF
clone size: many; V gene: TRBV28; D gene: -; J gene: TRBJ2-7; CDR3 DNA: TGTGCCAGCAGTTTATCCCGGTCAGGGCCATACGAGCAGTACTTC; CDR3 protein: CASSLSRSGPYEQYF
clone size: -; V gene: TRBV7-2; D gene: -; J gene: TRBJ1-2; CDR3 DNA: TGTGCCAGCAGCCCGAGGACAGCAGCTAACTATGGCTACACCTTC; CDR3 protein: CASSPRTAANYGYTF
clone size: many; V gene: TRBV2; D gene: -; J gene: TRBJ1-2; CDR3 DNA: TGTGCCAGCAGTGATGAGTTCGGCTACACCTTC; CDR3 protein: CASSDEFGYTF
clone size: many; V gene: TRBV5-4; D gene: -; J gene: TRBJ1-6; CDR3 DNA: TGTGCCAGCAGCCTACCCCTCTCAGGGGTGGATTCACCCCTCCACTTT; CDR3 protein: CASSLPLSGVDSPLHF
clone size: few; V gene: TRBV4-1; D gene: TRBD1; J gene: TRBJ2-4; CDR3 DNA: TGCGCCAGCAGCCAAGTTTGGACAGGGGGCCGGGACATTCAGTACTTC; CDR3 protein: CASSQVWTGGRDIQYF
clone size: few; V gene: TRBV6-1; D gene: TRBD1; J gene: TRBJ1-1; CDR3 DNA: TGTGCCAGCAGGACAATACAGGGGGCTGACACTGAAGCTTTCTTT; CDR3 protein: CASRTIQGADTEAFF
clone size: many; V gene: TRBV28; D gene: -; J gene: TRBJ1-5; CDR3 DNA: TGTGCCAGCAGCAAGGGGGGAGGCAATCAGCCCCAGCATTTT; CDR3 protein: CASSKGGGNQPQHF
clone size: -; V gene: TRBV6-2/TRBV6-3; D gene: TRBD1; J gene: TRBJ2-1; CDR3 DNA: TGTGCCAGCAGCCACTCGGGGACAGGGAACAATGAGCAGTTCTTC; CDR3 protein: CASSHSGTGNNEQFF
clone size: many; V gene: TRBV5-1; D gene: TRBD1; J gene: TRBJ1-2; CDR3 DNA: TGCGCCAGCAGCCCTACCGGGACAGAAGGCTATGGCTACACCTTC; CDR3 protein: CASSPTGTEGYGYTF